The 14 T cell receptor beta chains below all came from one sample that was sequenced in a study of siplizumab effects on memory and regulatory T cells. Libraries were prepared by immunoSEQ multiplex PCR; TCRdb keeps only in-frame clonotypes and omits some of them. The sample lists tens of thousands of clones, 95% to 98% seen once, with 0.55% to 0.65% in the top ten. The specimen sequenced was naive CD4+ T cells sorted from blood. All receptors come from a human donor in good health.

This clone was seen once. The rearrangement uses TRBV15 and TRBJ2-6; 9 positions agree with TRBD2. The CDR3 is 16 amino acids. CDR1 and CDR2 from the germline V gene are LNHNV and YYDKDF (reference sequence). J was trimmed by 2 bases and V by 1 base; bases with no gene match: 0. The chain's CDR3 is CATSRVAGAGANVLTF. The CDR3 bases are TGTGCCACCAGCAGAGTAGCGGGAGCTGGGGCCAACGTCCTGACTTTC.

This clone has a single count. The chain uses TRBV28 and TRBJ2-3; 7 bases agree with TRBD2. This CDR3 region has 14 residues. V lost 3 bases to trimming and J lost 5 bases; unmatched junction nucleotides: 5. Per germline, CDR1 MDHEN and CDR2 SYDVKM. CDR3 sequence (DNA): TGTGCCAGCAGTTTTTGGGAGGGGCGAGATACGCAGTATTTT. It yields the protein CASSFWEGRDTQYF.

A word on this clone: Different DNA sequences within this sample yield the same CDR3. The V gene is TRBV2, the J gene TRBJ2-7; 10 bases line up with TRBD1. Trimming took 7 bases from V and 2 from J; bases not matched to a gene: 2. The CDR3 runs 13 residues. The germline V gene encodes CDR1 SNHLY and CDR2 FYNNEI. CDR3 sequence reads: CASNGQGAYEQYF. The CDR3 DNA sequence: TGTGCCAGCAACGGACAGGGGGCCTACGAGCAGTACTTC.

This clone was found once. The CDR3 here is CASRHQQGRGYTF. The CDR3 nucleotides read TGTGCCAGCAGGCATCAACAGGGGAGAGGCTACACCTTC. The gene calls are TRBV6-5 and TRBJ1-2; TRBD1 aligns across 7 bases. CDR1 and CDR2 (germline): MNHEY, SVGAGI. The V segment lost 6 bases and the J segment 8 bases; nucleotides outside the gene matches: 9. The CDR3 consists of 13 residues.

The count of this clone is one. The DNA of the CDR3 is TGTGCCAGCAGCAACCTGCGGGGGCGGGAGAACACCGGGGAGCTGTTTTTT. This encodes CASSNLRGRENTGELFF. The V gene is TRBV21-1, the J gene TRBJ2-2; the D call in the table, TRBD2, was not verified against the DNA. TRBV21-1 is a pseudogene. This CDR3 has 17 residues.

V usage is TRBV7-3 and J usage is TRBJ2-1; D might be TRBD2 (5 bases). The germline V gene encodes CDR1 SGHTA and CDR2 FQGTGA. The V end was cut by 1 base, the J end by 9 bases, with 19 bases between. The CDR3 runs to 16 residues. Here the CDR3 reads CASSLRAPGLHFEQFF. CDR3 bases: TGTGCCAGCAGCTTAAGGGCCCCCGGACTCCACTTTGAGCAGTTCTTC.

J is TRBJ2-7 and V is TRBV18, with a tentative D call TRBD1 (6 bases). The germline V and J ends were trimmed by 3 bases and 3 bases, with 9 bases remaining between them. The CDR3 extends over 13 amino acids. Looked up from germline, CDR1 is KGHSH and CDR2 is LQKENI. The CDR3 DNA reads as TGTGCCAGCTCACCGGGACAAAACTACGAGCAGTACTTC. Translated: CASSPGQNYEQYF.

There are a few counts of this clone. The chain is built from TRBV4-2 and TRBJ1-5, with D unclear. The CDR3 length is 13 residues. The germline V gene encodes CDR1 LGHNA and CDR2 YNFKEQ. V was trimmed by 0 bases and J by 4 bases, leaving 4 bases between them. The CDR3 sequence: CASSQDRNQPQHF. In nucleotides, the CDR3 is TGTGCCAGCAGCCAAGACAGGAATCAGCCCCAGCATTTT.

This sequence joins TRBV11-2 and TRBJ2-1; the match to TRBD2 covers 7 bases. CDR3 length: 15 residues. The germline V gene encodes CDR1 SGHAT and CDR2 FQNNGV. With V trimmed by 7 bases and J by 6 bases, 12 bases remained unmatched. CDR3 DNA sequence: TGTGCCAGCACTCGGGGGGTGGCTAGCGGCAATGAGCAGTTCTTC. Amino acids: CASTRGVASGNEQFF.

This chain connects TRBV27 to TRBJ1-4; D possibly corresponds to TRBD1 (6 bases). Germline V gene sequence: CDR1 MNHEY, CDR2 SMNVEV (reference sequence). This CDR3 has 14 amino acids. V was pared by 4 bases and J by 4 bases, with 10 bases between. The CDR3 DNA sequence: TGTGCCAGCAGTTATGGACAGTTTAATGAAAAACTGTTTTTT. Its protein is CASSYGQFNEKLFF.

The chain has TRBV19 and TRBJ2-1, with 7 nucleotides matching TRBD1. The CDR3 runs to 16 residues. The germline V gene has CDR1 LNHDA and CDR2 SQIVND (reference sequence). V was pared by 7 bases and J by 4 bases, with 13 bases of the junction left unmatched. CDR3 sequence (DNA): TGTGCCAGTAAGACACCGGGACAGAACTCTTACAATGAGCAGTTCTTC. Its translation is CASKTPGQNSYNEQFF.

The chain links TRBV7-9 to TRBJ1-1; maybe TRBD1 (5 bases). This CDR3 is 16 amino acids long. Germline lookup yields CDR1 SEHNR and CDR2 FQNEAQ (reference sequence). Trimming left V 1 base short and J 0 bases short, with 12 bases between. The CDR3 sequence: CASSLVGGNMNTEAFF. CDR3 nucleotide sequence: TGTGCCAGCAGCTTAGTGGGGGGGAACATGAACACTGAAGCTTTCTTT.

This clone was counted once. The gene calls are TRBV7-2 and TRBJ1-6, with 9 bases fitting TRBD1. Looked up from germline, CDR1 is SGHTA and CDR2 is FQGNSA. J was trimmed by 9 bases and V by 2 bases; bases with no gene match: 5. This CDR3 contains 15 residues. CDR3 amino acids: CASSLTGQGTSPLHF. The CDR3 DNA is TGTGCCAGCAGCTTAACCGGACAGGGGACTTCACCCCTCCACTTT.

The CDR3 nucleotides are TGTGCCAGCGTCTCTATAGCCGTATGGGGGACAGAAGCTTTCTTT. This codes for CASVSIAVWGTEAFF. The chain has TRBV27 and TRBJ1-1; weak D call: TRBD1 (6 bases). V lost 8 bases to trimming and J lost 8 bases, with 24 bases between them. This CDR3 comprises 15 residues. Germline lookup yields CDR1 MNHEY and CDR2 SMNVEV (reference sequence).